This T cell receptor (beta chain) was identified in a study of T cells in tuberculosis. Profiled with immunoSEQ multiplex PCR; TCRdb holds only in-frame clones, not every one. The sample carries 29,000 or so clones, roughly 94% recorded once. In regard to this clone: Antigen specificity is unknown.

Study conclusions and caveats: Active tuberculosis alpha repertoires lay closer to GMM-specific TCRs than controls'.

Time point here: new active TB diagnosis, blood taken before or within 7 days of starting treatment. This material consisted of PBMCs, taken at tuberculosis diagnosis. The receptor was isolated from an adult with tuberculosis.

CDR3 sequence (DNA): TGTGCCAGCAGTCCGGGACAGGGCTTCAGCGGGGAGCTGTTTTTT. This sequence encodes CASSPGQGFSGELFF. The J gene is TRBJ2-2, the V gene TRBV27; 9 bases fit TRBD1. This CDR3 has 15 residues. The V segment lost 5 bases and the J segment 7 bases; nucleotides outside the gene matches: 8. CDR1 and CDR2 (germline): MNHEY, SMNVEV (reference sequence).